The 18 T cell receptor beta chains below come from one sample, sequenced in a study of blood T cells in healthy people across ages. Using a J-beta primer mix together with a sample-barcoded 5' primer, a second PCR was run for about 6 to 12 cycles. Using its own MiXCR run on the 5' RACE reads, TCRdb lists one record per CDR3 protein. The sample yields around 670,000 distinct CDR3 sequences, under 30% seen once. Material: blood. The origin of the receptors is a woman of 80 years or more in good health.

The rearrangement links TRBV12-3 or TRBV12-4 to TRBJ2-4, with D tentatively TRBD1 or TRBD2 (5 bases each). This CDR3 is built from 13 residues. Between the trimmed V and J ends, which lost 6 bases and 8 bases, there was a span of 14 bases. CDR3 protein: CASRPGHTDIQYF. The CDR3 DNA sequence: TGTGCCAGCAGACCGGGGCATACGGACATTCAGTACTTC.

This clonotype came up a few times. This chain uses TRBV6-1 with TRBJ1-5; D is unresolved. This CDR3 comprises 16 residues. Germline V gene data show CDR1 as MNHNS and CDR2 as SASEGT. Trimming took off 4 bases at V and 0 bases at J, with 13 bases between the two ends. CDR3 sequence (DNA): TGTGCCAGCAGTGGGGAGGGCGGTTATAGCAATCAGCCCCAGCATTTT. Its protein is CASSGEGGYSNQPQHF.

This clonotype turned up a few times. The CDR3 bases are TGTGCCTGGAGTGGATCGGGGGCCCAGATTGGACCCCTCCACTTT. It specifies CAWSGSGAQIGPLHF. The rearrangement joins TRBV30 to TRBJ1-6; D is possibly TRBD1 (6 bases). Trimming stripped 1 base from V and 12 bases from J, with 19 bases between. Germline V gene data show CDR1 as GTSNPN and CDR2 as SVGIG (reference sequence). The CDR3 contains 15 residues.

The chain uses TRBV20-1 and TRBJ2-3; 7 nucleotides align to TRBD1. V shed 3 bases, J shed 1 base, and the junction held 7 bases outside the gene matches. Germline loops: CDR1 DFQATT, CDR2 SNEGSKA (reference sequence). The CDR3 contains 15 residues. CDR3 in amino acids: CSARTGNGGTDTQYF. As DNA, the CDR3 is TGCAGTGCTAGGACAGGGAACGGGGGCACAGATACGCAGTATTTT.

This clonotype appeared many times. The chain is built from TRBV2 and TRBJ1-1, with D perhaps TRBD1 (5 bases). Per germline, CDR1 SNHLY and CDR2 FYNNEI. CDR3 length: 14 amino acids. The V end was cut by 8 bases, the J end by 1 base, with 14 bases between. CDR3 DNA: TGTGCCAGCCGAGGACATCTCTCGAACACTGAAGCTTTCTTT. Residues: CASRGHLSNTEAFF.

V and J are TRBV6-1 and TRBJ2-2; 9 bases match TRBD2. After removal of 6 bases from V and 1 base from J, the junction contained 15 bases not matched to a gene. This CDR3 contains 19 residues. Germline V gene lookup returns CDR1 MNHNS and CDR2 SASEGT. The chain's CDR3 is CASRGEGIAGALNTGELFF. In DNA form, the CDR3 reads TGTGCCAGCAGAGGCGAGGGGATAGCGGGGGCCCTGAACACCGGGGAGCTGTTTTTT.

This clonotype was seen repeatedly, ten times or more. V usage is TRBV24-1 and J usage is TRBJ2-1; the D gene is possibly TRBD2 (6 bases). CDR1 is KGHDR, CDR2 SFDVKD, per germline. This CDR3 is built from 13 residues. Trimming shortened V by 3 bases and J by 9 bases, and 11 bases separated the two germline ends. The CDR3 loop reads CATSDNPGAEQFF. The CDR3 nucleotides are TGTGCCACCAGTGATAACCCGGGAGCTGAGCAGTTCTTC.

V is TRBV29-1 and J is TRBJ2-1; D is uncertain. Trimming shortened V by 4 bases and J by 5 bases, and 6 bases separated the two germline ends. This CDR3 spans 11 amino acids. Looked up from germline, CDR1 is SQVTM and CDR2 is ANQGSEA. The CDR3 DNA reads TGCAGCGTTGGGGCGGACAATGAGCAGTTCTTC. Residues: CSVGADNEQFF.

A few counts support this clonotype. The chain is built from TRBV20-1 and TRBJ1-2; D uncertain. Germline-derived CDR1 and CDR2 are DFQATT and SNEGSKA (reference sequence). With 3 bases removed from V and 4 bases from J, the gap between germline ends came to 12 bases. The CDR3 totals 13 residues. CDR3 protein: CSASFQSGYGYTF. Here the CDR3 DNA reads TGCAGTGCTAGTTTCCAGAGTGGCTATGGCTACACCTTC.

The chain uses TRBV5-8 and TRBJ2-3; 9 bases fit TRBD2. The CDR3 is 15 residues long. In germline, CDR1 is SGHTS, CDR2 YDEGEE. V lost 1 base to trimming and J lost 1 base; unmatched junction nucleotides: 1. The CDR3 DNA follows: TGTGCCAGCAGCTTGTGGACTAGCGGCACAGATACGCAGTATTTT. Translating it yields CASSLWTSGTDTQYF.

This clonotype appeared a few times. The V and J genes are TRBV9 and TRBJ2-3; 9 bases match TRBD2. CDR1 is SGDLS, CDR2 YYNGEE, per germline. The CDR3 is made up of 16 amino acids. V shed 0 bases and J 4 bases; nucleotides not matched to a gene: 6. CDR3 in amino acids: CASSVGDSGGPDTQYF. CDR3 DNA: TGTGCCAGCAGCGTAGGGGATAGCGGGGGCCCAGATACGCAGTATTTT.

This clonotype was recorded many times. This chain joins TRBV7-9 and TRBJ1-4, with 7 bases matching TRBD1. CDR3 size: 13 residues. The germline V gene encodes CDR1 SEHNR and CDR2 FQNEAQ (reference sequence). J was trimmed by 12 bases and V by 5 bases; bases with no gene match: 9. The CDR3: CASSRGTERQLFF. The CDR3 nucleotides are TGTGCCAGCAGCCGTGGGACAGAAAGGCAACTGTTTTTT.

This clonotype was picked up many times. This CDR3 is CASSLGALFYEQYF. The DNA for the CDR3 is TGTGCCAGCAGCTTAGGGGCCCTTTTCTACGAGCAGTACTTC. The chain joins TRBV11-1 to TRBJ2-7; D not certain. The CDR3 runs 14 residues. In germline, CDR1 is SGHAT, CDR2 FQDESV (reference sequence). The V end was cut by 1 base, the J end by 3 bases, with 10 bases between.

CDR3 bases: TGTGCCAGCAGCCAAGATCCTAGCCCACCCCTCCACTTT. Translation: CASSQDPSPPLHF. The V gene is TRBV3-1, the J gene TRBJ1-6; D is unclear. V was clipped by 0 bases and J by 11 bases, with 8 bases between them. The V gene's germline CDR1 is LGHDT and CDR2 YNNKEL (reference sequence). The CDR3 loop spans 13 amino acids.

This chain uses TRBV3-1 with TRBJ2-1; D perhaps matches TRBD2 (6 bases). The end of the DNA aligns better with TRBJ2-7, so the J call may be wrong. This CDR3 contains 17 residues. The germline V gene encodes CDR1 LGHDT and CDR2 YNNKEL (reference sequence). The CDR3 reads CASSSSGGVLSYNEQYF. The DNA of the CDR3 is TGTGCCAGCAGCTCCTCGGGCGGGGTACTCTCCTACAATGAGCAGTACTTC.

This clonotype was seen a few times. Sequence at one end of the junction differs from germline and may be a read error. This rearrangement joins TRBV24-1 to TRBJ2-1; 8 bases align to TRBD2. Germline V lookup: CDR1 KGHDR, CDR2 SFDVKD. CDR3 size: 15 residues. DNA of the CDR3: TGTGCCACCAGCGGGGGGGAGAGCTCTTACAATGGGCAGTTCTTC. It specifies CATSGGESSYNGQFF.

This chain connects TRBV7-2 to TRBJ2-3; the match to TRBD1 covers 9 bases. The CDR3 runs to 14 residues. Germline lookup yields CDR1 SGHTA and CDR2 FQGNSA. V lost 4 bases to trimming and J lost 5 bases; unmatched junction nucleotides: 4. The CDR3 here is CASSWDREVDTQYF. CDR3 sequence (DNA): TGTGCCAGCAGCTGGGACAGGGAGGTAGATACGCAGTATTTT.

This chain uses TRBV30 with TRBJ2-3; D might be TRBD2 (5 bases). CDR3 length: 12 residues. Germline CDR1 reads GTSNPN; CDR2 reads SVGIG (reference sequence). Trimming pared 2 bases from V and 11 bases from J, leaving 14 bases between. CDR3 coding DNA: TGTGCCTGGAGTCTGCGGGCCAAGGGGCAGTATTTT. Encoded protein: CAWSLRAKGQYF. Based on the CDR3 plus reference TRBV30 and TRBJ2-3, the full variable domain is SQTIHQWPATLVQPVGSPLSLECTVEGTSNPNLYWYRQAAGRGLQLLFYSVGIGQISSEVPQNLSASRPQDRQFILSSKKLLLSDSGFYLCAWSLRAKGQYFGPGTRLTVL.